The 2 T cell receptor beta chains below were found in one sample sequenced in a study of blood T cell repertoires in COVID-19. TCRdb keeps only in-frame clones here, not all; method: immunoSEQ multiplex PCR. Among 150,000 or so clones, roughly 82% were seen once, and the ten largest hold roughly 15%. Sequencing was performed on peripheral blood. These receptors came from a human donor with acute or convalescent COVID-19. The donor label of this sample is uncertain.

V usage is TRBV29-1 and J usage is TRBJ1-4; D gene unclear. Germline V gives CDR1 SQVTM, CDR2 ANQGSEA. This CDR3 has 14 residues. V lost 5 bases and J 0 bases, leaving 10 bases between the germline ends. The chain's CDR3 is CSVLRQATNEKLFF. In nucleotides, the CDR3 is TGCAGCGTTCTTCGACAAGCAACTAATGAAAAACTGTTTTTT.

The chain links TRBV2 to TRBJ1-4; 9 nucleotides align to TRBD1. Looked up from germline, CDR1 is SNHLY and CDR2 is FYNNEI. The V gene end was trimmed by 5 bases and the J gene end by 3 bases; junction bases not matched to a gene: 4. CDR3 length: 15 amino acids. The CDR3 DNA sequence: TGTGCCAGCAGTACAAACAGGGGGCCTAATGAAAAACTGTTTTTT. It is translated as CASSTNRGPNEKLFF.